The present entry profiles one T cell receptor (beta chain) with its context. Its antigen is unidentified. The donors, healthy Caucasians from Russia, were aged roughly 6 to 95. Researchers isolated at least 7 million PBMCs per sample. The data are from a study of blood T cells in healthy people across ages. Broader study findings: It was the long-lived donors that had more naive CD4+ cells and higher diversity than aged donors.

It was with a sample-barcoded 5' primer and a J-beta primer mix that a second PCR of roughly 7 to 12 cycles was run. Each of the cDNA molecules was tagged by a template-switch adaptor with 12 random nucleotides. Via MiXCR, TCRdb re-called the 5' RACE reads, giving one row per CDR3 protein. The table records about 780,000 distinct CDR3 sequences, around 50% of them present only once. Source material: blood. This TCR was sampled from a man older than 75 in good health.

CDR3 sequence reads: CARSTGDTYEQYF. The DNA of the CDR3 is TGTGCCAGATCCACAGGGGATACCTACGAGCAGTACTTC. The chain combines TRBV21-1 with TRBJ2-7; the D segment call TRBD1 is taken from the table without a DNA check. TRBV21-1 is a pseudogene segment. The CDR3 is 13 amino acids.